The rows below give T cell receptor beta chains drawn from one sample of a study of CD8 T cells in ankylosing spondylitis. TCRdb fed the 5' RACE reads into MiXCR, producing one record per CDR3 protein. The data show approximately 140,000 distinct CDR3 sequences, around 45% seen once. Sequenced sample: synovial fluid, either unsorted or a sorted T cell fraction (not recorded which). These receptor sequences come from a male donor with ankylosing spondylitis. Both conserved end residues are part of each CDR3. Fields, in order: clone size, V gene, D gene, J gene, CDR3 protein, CDR3 DNA. D genes are given only for firm matches. A clone size is listed for some rows: how often the clone was seen (once, few, many), or a class if it is expanded.

size: few; V: TRBV19; D: TRBD1; J: TRBJ1-5; CDR3: CASSMDRDLNQPQHF; DNA: TGTGCCAGTAGTATGGACAGGGATCTCAATCAGCCCCAGCATTTT
size: few; V: TRBV7-8; D: -; J: TRBJ1-1; CDR3: CASSLLGPYSGTATGTRYTEAFF; DNA: TGTGCCAGCAGCTTACTGGGCCCCTACTCAGGGACCGCAACAGGGACGCGCTATACTGAAGCTTTCTTT
size: -; V: TRBV20-1; D: TRBD2; J: TRBJ2-7; CDR3: CSASRWGTSVYEQYF; DNA: TGCAGTGCTAGCCGCTGGGGGACTAGCGTATACGAGCAGTACTTC
size: few; V: TRBV9; D: TRBD1; J: TRBJ2-2; CDR3: CASSARQGFGELFF; DNA: TGTGCCAGCAGCGCTCGACAGGGCTTCGGGGAGCTGTTTTTT
size: -; V: TRBV7-9; D: -; J: TRBJ1-2; CDR3: CASSLKAVEHYGYTF; DNA: TGTGCCAGCAGCTTAAAGGCCGTAGAGCACTATGGCTACACCTTC
size: -; V: TRBV7-3; D: -; J: TRBJ2-1; CDR3: CASSTNKRPIGSSYNEQFF; DNA: TGTGCCAGCAGCACCAACAAGAGGCCGATTGGGAGCTCCTACAATGAGCAGTTCTTC
size: -; V: TRBV18; D: -; J: TRBJ2-2; CDR3: CASSPETANTGELFF; DNA: TGTGCCAGCTCACCTGAGACAGCGAACACCGGGGAGCTGTTTTTT
size: -; V: TRBV7-2; D: -; J: TRBJ1-1; CDR3: CASSSGWFPTEAFF; DNA: TGTGCCAGCAGCTCAGGGTGGTTCCCCACTGAAGCTTTCTTT
size: few; V: TRBV30; D: -; J: TRBJ1-1; CDR3: CAWSAGGGHTEAFF; DNA: TGTGCCTGGAGTGCCGGGGGAGGCCACACTGAAGCTTTCTTT
size: few; V: TRBV6-2/TRBV6-3; D: TRBD1; J: TRBJ1-2; CDR3: CASSYTGTGGSGYTF; DNA: TGTGCCAGCAGTTACACGGGGACAGGGGGAAGTGGCTACACCTTC
size: -; V: TRBV12-3/TRBV12-4; D: TRBD1; J: TRBJ1-4; CDR3: CASRSTGGGEELFF; DNA: TGTGCCAGCAGAAGTACAGGGGGAGGTGAAGAACTGTTTTTT
size: -; V: TRBV4-1; D: -; J: TRBJ2-3; CDR3: CASSQLGRQAMGDTQYF; DNA: TGCGCCAGCAGCCAATTGGGGCGGCAAGCGATGGGGGATACGCAGTATTTT
size: -; V: TRBV5-1; D: -; J: TRBJ2-7; CDR3: CASSLWGGRRYEQYF; DNA: TGCGCCAGCAGCTTGTGGGGGGGGCGAAGATACGAGCAGTACTTC
size: -; V: TRBV5-1; D: -; J: TRBJ1-4; CDR3: CASSLDGNEKLFF; DNA: TGCGCCAGCAGCTTGGATGGAAATGAAAAACTGTTTTTT
size: -; V: TRBV20-1; D: -; J: TRBJ2-1; CDR3: CSARGESDLNNEQFF; DNA: TGCAGTGCTAGAGGGGAGTCGGACCTAAACAATGAGCAGTTCTTC
size: -; V: TRBV20-1; D: TRBD1; J: TRBJ1-2; CDR3: CSARSTGANYGYTF; DNA: TGCAGTGCTCGTTCGACAGGGGCGAACTATGGCTACACCTTC
size: -; V: TRBV6-5; D: -; J: TRBJ2-7; CDR3: CASSYWQGGYEQYF; DNA: TGTGCCAGCAGTTACTGGCAGGGCGGGTACGAGCAGTACTTC
size: -; V: TRBV6-2/TRBV6-3; D: -; J: TRBJ1-1; CDR3: CASRSTLEAFF; DNA: TGTGCCAGCAGATCGACGCTTGAAGCTTTCTTT
size: -; V: TRBV28; D: TRBD2; J: TRBJ2-1; CDR3: CASSSVRLAAEEEQFF; DNA: TGTGCCAGCAGTTCCGTCAGACTAGCGGCAGAAGAAGAGCAGTTCTTC
size: -; V: TRBV20-1; D: -; J: TRBJ1-2; CDR3: CSASPRRGREVFLRGYTF; DNA: TGCAGTGCCTCCCCTCGCCGGGGCAGAGAGGTCTTTTTAAGGGGCTACACCTTC
size: -; V: TRBV2; D: -; J: TRBJ1-1; CDR3: CASSETGNTEAFF; DNA: TGTGCCAGCAGTGAAACGGGGAACACTGAAGCTTTCTTT
size: many; V: TRBV12-3/TRBV12-4; D: -; J: TRBJ2-5; CDR3: CASSSGDTVQETQYF; DNA: TGTGCCAGCAGTTCGGGGGATACGGTCCAAGAGACCCAGTACTTC
size: once; V: TRBV4-2; D: -; J: TRBJ2-2; CDR3: CASSQEDLGTGELFF; DNA: TGTGCCAGCAGCCAAGAGGACCTTGGCACCGGGGAGCTGTTTTTT
size: -; V: TRBV7-9; D: -; J: TRBJ2-3; CDR3: CASSLAASCCADTQYF; DNA: TGTGCCAGCAGCTTAGCCGCCAGCTGTTGCGCAGATACGCAGTATTTT
size: few; V: TRBV20-1; D: -; J: TRBJ2-2; CDR3: CSARVKNTGELFF; DNA: TGCAGTGCTAGAGTGAAAAACACCGGGGAGCTGTTTTTT
size: medium-sized; V: TRBV18; D: TRBD1; J: TRBJ2-3; CDR3: CASSPGTVGGIEQYF; DNA: TGTGCCAGCTCACCAGGGACAGTTGGAGGAATAGAGCAGTATTTT
size: few; V: TRBV24-1; D: TRBD1; J: TRBJ1-1; CDR3: CATSGQGGEAFF; DNA: TGTGCCACCAGTGGTCAGGGGGGTGAAGCTTTCTTT
size: -; V: TRBV7-2; D: -; J: TRBJ1-6; CDR3: CASSLSAGSGDSPLHF; DNA: TGTGCCAGCAGCTTAAGTGCAGGGTCAGGAGATTCACCCCTCCACTTT
size: few; V: TRBV7-2; D: TRBD2; J: TRBJ2-7; CDR3: CASSLVSSGIYEQYF; DNA: TGTGCCAGCAGCTTAGTCTCTAGCGGGATATACGAGCAGTACTTC
size: few; V: TRBV12-3/TRBV12-4; D: -; J: TRBJ2-2; CDR3: CAQRAGPNTGELFF; DNA: TGTGCCCAGCGGGCAGGCCCGAACACCGGGGAGCTGTTTTTT
size: few; V: TRBV12-3/TRBV12-4; D: -; J: TRBJ1-1; CDR3: CASMFRVYTEAFF; DNA: TGTGCCAGCATGTTCAGGGTTTACACTGAAGCTTTCTTT
size: -; V: TRBV5-4; D: -; J: TRBJ1-5; CDR3: CASSFDSIQPQHF; DNA: TGTGCCAGCAGCTTCGACTCAATTCAGCCCCAGCATTTT
size: -; V: TRBV6-2/TRBV6-3; D: TRBD1; J: TRBJ1-5; CDR3: CASSSGTENQPQHF; DNA: TGTGCCAGCAGCTCCGGGACAGAGAATCAGCCCCAGCATTTT
size: -; V: TRBV5-1; D: -; J: TRBJ1-1; CDR3: CASSRGRYTEAFF; DNA: TGCGCCAGCAGCCGGGGACGGTACACTGAAGCTTTCTTT
size: few; V: TRBV12-3/TRBV12-4; D: -; J: TRBJ2-2; CDR3: CASTPGVTGELFF; DNA: TGTGCCAGCACCCCAGGGGTCACCGGGGAGCTGTTTTTT
size: few; V: TRBV7-9; D: TRBD1; J: TRBJ2-2; CDR3: CASSQTGGPGELFF; DNA: TGTGCCAGCAGCCAGACAGGGGGCCCCGGGGAGCTGTTTTTT
size: few; V: TRBV15; D: -; J: TRBJ2-7; CDR3: CATSSLGMNYEQYF; DNA: TGTGCCACCAGCTCTCTCGGGATGAACTACGAGCAGTACTTC
size: -; V: TRBV20-1; D: TRBD2; J: TRBJ2-1; CDR3: CSAILAGCCNEQFF; DNA: TGCAGTGCTATCCTAGCGGGATGTTGCAATGAGCAGTTCTTC
size: once; V: TRBV20-1; D: TRBD1; J: TRBJ2-1; CDR3: CSAHHAYRGNYNEQFF; DNA: TGCAGTGCTCACCACGCCTACAGGGGGAATTACAATGAGCAGTTCTTC